This T cell receptor (beta chain) appears in the sequencing data of a study of T cells in Graves' hyperthyroidism and ophthalmopathy. It was RNA transcripts that yielded the amplified TCR beta CDR3 regions. A set of HTBI primers served as the primers for a first-round RT-PCR of the TCR CDR3. TCRdb recomputed calls from the multiplex PCR reads with MiXCR, one row per CDR3 protein. In the table there are approximately 600,000 distinct CDR3 sequences, around 20% of which are singletons. The V gene's germline CDR1 is MNHNS and CDR2 SASEGT. V was cut by 6 bases and J by 0 bases, with 9 bases left in between. There are 14 residues in the CDR3. This clonotype came up a few times.

Sequenced material: blood. This chain uses TRBV6-1 with TRBJ2-1; D might be TRBD2 (6 bases). This clonotype originated in a young man with Graves' ophthalmopathy. Here the CDR3 DNA reads TGTGCCAGCAGCGGCGGGGCCTCCTACAATGAGCAGTTCTTC. This sequence encodes CASSGGASYNEQFF.